The present TCR beta chain was sequenced within a study of T cell responses to AZD1222 COVID-19 vaccine. Points from the study as a whole: Reportedly, nearly half of unique spike TCRs recognized epitopes outside B.1.351/B.1.1.7 mutations. Increased Spike-specific TCR breadth and depth were observed after two AZD1222 doses.

Points on this clone: Its cognate antigen is unknown.

V gave up 1 base and J gave up 4 bases, with 8 bases separating them. The V gene's germline CDR1 is KGHSY and CDR2 FQNENV. The CDR3 runs 14 residues. Clones were read by immunoSEQ multiplex PCR, and TCRdb kept only the in-frame ones, dropping some. The table records 100,000 to 140,000 clones, 75% to 95% of them present only once. Sample: peripheral blood, taken 28 days after the second AZD1222 dose. V gene TRBV16 combines with J gene TRBJ2-1; D unclear. The TCR comes from an adult who received the AZD1222 COVID-19 vaccine. The CDR3 DNA reads as TGTGCCAGCAGCCAATTTGGGCCGTACAATGAGCAGTTCTTC. This sequence encodes CASSQFGPYNEQFF.